Listed below are T cell receptor beta chains from one sample, sequenced in a study of T-cell memory formation after mild COVID-19. MiXCR, run by TCRdb on the 5' RACE reads, gives a single entry per CDR3 protein. Of about 140,000 distinct CDR3 sequences in the sample, 11% to 15% were seen once. Input material: PBMCs or a T cell subset sorted from them (not recorded which). These receptors all come from an adult woman who had mild COVID-19 (a few samples of this study predate the infection). Cell type and time point are not known. Each CDR3 is given with its conserved first and last residue. D genes are given only for firm matches. Rows may omit the clone size; those that give it use once, few, many or a size class.

cdr3_nt	cdr3_aa	clone_size	v_call	j_call	d_call
TGTGCCAGCTCACCCTCCATGGGGGCCCTAGGACCAGATACGCAGTATTTT	CASSPSMGALGPDTQYF	few	TRBV18	TRBJ2-3	NA
TGCGCCAGCAGCTTGGACGCAGACAATGAGCAGTTCTTC	CASSLDADNEQFF	NA	TRBV5-1	TRBJ2-1	NA
TGCGCCAGCAGCCAGGGGATTGTGTCGGAAAAACTGTTTTTT	CASSQGIVSEKLFF	NA	TRBV4-3	TRBJ1-4	NA
TGTGCTAGCAGCCCTAGCCCTTACCCCTCCAATGAGCAGTTCTTC	CASSPSPYPSNEQFF	few	TRBV7-7	TRBJ2-1	NA
TGCAGTGCTAGAGTGGGGGACGGCAGCCTGAGGGGACCTGGTCAGCCCCAGCATTTT	CSARVGDGSLRGPGQPQHF	few	TRBV20-1	TRBJ1-5	NA
TGTGCCAGCAGTTTGGGACTGGCTGAGCAGTTCTTC	CASSLGLAEQFF	NA	TRBV12-3/TRBV12-4	TRBJ2-1	NA
TGTGCCAGCAGTTACTTACAGGGGGGGTATGGCTACACCTTC	CASSYLQGGYGYTF	NA	TRBV6-5	TRBJ1-2	TRBD1
TGTGCCAGCAGCCCCTCCGTAGCAGGGCTCGGTTCACCCCTCCACTTT	CASSPSVAGLGSPLHF	many	TRBV7-6	TRBJ1-6	NA
TGCAGCGTTGAAGGCAGCTCTGGGGGGGTCTACAATGAGCAGTTCTTC	CSVEGSSGGVYNEQFF	once	TRBV29-1	TRBJ2-1	TRBD2
TGTGCCAGCAGCCCGTCCCACGCGCGCCCCGGGGAGCTGTTTTTT	CASSPSHARPGELFF	few	TRBV7-7	TRBJ2-2	NA
TGTGCCAGCAGTTACTCGGCCGGGGGACTAGCGGGGGACCTCTACAATGAGCAGTTCTTC	CASSYSAGGLAGDLYNEQFF	NA	TRBV6-5	TRBJ2-1	TRBD2
TGTGCCAGCAGCTCAGCGGGAGGGGCAGATACGCAGTATTTT	CASSSAGGADTQYF	NA	TRBV7-6	TRBJ2-3	TRBD2
TGTGCCAGCAGCCCCCGGATTGGCGGACAGGATCAGTTCTTC	CASSPRIGGQDQFF	NA	TRBV7-8	TRBJ2-1	TRBD1
TGTGCCAGCAGTTCCGGACCCGCGGCTGAAGCTTTCTTT	CASSSGPAAEAFF	few	TRBV12-3/TRBV12-4	TRBJ1-1	NA
TGTGCCAGCAGCGTAAATCTGGGACCTCCCGGCACAGATACGCAGTATTTT	CASSVNLGPPGTDTQYF	NA	TRBV9	TRBJ2-3	NA
TGTGCCATCAGTAACCCTGGGACAGACCCCAATGAGCAGTTCTTC	CAISNPGTDPNEQFF	few	TRBV10-3	TRBJ2-1	TRBD1
TGCGCCAGCAGCTTTGGCAGCAACTACGAGCAGTACTTC	CASSFGSNYEQYF	many	TRBV5-1	TRBJ2-7	NA
TGTGCCAGCAGCCAAGATCCAGGGGCCTTGAACACTGAAGCTTTCTTT	CASSQDPGALNTEAFF	NA	TRBV4-2	TRBJ1-1	NA
TGTGCCAGCAGCACCGGGGGTAGCGGAGCTTACAATGAGCAGTTCTTC	CASSTGGSGAYNEQFF	few	TRBV9	TRBJ2-1	NA
TGTGCCAGCAGTAAAACACGGCTCCTGGGAACCGGGGAGCTGTTTTTT	CASSKTRLLGTGELFF	few	TRBV2	TRBJ2-2	NA
TGTGCCAGCAATGGGATGTGGGGCACTGAAGCTTTCTTT	CASNGMWGTEAFF	few	TRBV25-1	TRBJ1-1	NA
TGCGCCAGCAGCCAGAACCGGGACTATGAAGAGACCCAGTACTTC	CASSQNRDYEETQYF	NA	TRBV4-1	TRBJ2-5	TRBD2
TGTGCCAGCAGTTGGTATAGCGGGGACCAAGAGACCCAGTACTTC	CASSWYSGDQETQYF	NA	TRBV27	TRBJ2-5	TRBD2
TGTGCCAGCAGCTCACGGGGACCTTACGAGCAGTACTTC	CASSSRGPYEQYF	few	TRBV7-8	TRBJ2-7	NA
TGTGCCAGCAGTTTACGTGAGGGAAGGAGCGAGCAGTACTTC	CASSLREGRSEQYF	NA	TRBV12-3/TRBV12-4	TRBJ2-7	NA
TGTGCCAGCAGCCGGCAGGGCGCAGATACGCAGTATTTT	CASSRQGADTQYF	NA	TRBV14	TRBJ2-3	NA
TGTGCCAGCAGCCCGGGATGGGGCTACGAGCAGTACTTC	CASSPGWGYEQYF	NA	TRBV7-6	TRBJ2-7	NA
TGTGCCAGCAGCTTAGGTTGGGCGGATCAGTACTTC	CASSLGWADQYF	many	TRBV7-8	TRBJ2-4	NA
TGTGCCAGCAGCTTAGGACTAGCGACCCCCTACGAGCAGTACTTC	CASSLGLATPYEQYF	few	TRBV7-9	TRBJ2-7	TRBD2
TGTGCCAGCAGTTCCCCCCTCTCCCCTAGCTCGGGGGGGCTCGGCGGGGAGCTGTTTTTT	CASSSPLSPSSGGLGGELFF	many	TRBV12-3/TRBV12-4	TRBJ2-2	TRBD2
TGTGCCAGCAGTGAAGGAGACAGGGACCAAGCTTTCTTT	CASSEGDRDQAFF	NA	TRBV6-1	TRBJ1-1	TRBD1
TGTGCCAGCAGCTTAGGTTGGCAGGGGGGCACTGAAGCTTTCTTT	CASSLGWQGGTEAFF	few	TRBV7-9	TRBJ1-1	TRBD1
TGTGCCACCCCCCCGGGACTCACCTACGAGCAGTACTTC	CATPPGLTYEQYF	NA	TRBV19	TRBJ2-7	NA
TGCGCCAGCAGCCAAGCCTCCGGGGACACATACTCCTACAATGAGCAGTTCTTC	CASSQASGDTYSYNEQFF	many	TRBV4-3	TRBJ2-1	NA
TGTGCCAGCAGAGGACAGGGCGGATATGAAAAACTGTTTTTT	CASRGQGGYEKLFF	NA	TRBV5-6	TRBJ1-4	TRBD1
TGCGCCAGCAGCACGAGAGAGGACAGGGAAAGCTCCTACGAGCAGTACTTC	CASSTREDRESSYEQYF	NA	TRBV5-1	TRBJ2-7	TRBD1
TGTGCCAGCGGAGTTAATAGCGGGCAGAACCTCTACGAGCAGTACTTC	CASGVNSGQNLYEQYF	NA	TRBV7-9	TRBJ2-7	TRBD2
TGTGCCAGCAGCTCAAACCCTAGCACAGATACGCAGTATTTT	CASSSNPSTDTQYF	few	TRBV7-9	TRBJ2-3	NA
TGCGCCAGCAGGGAGTTAGGAGCCTACGAGCAGTACTTC	CASRELGAYEQYF	NA	TRBV5-1	TRBJ2-7	NA
TGTGCCAGCACCCACGGGACGGGACCCACAGATACGCAGTATTTT	CASTHGTGPTDTQYF	NA	TRBV7-9	TRBJ2-3	NA
TGTGCCAGCAGTCCGGGTCCCACAGATACGCAGTATTTT	CASSPGPTDTQYF	NA	TRBV6-2/TRBV6-3	TRBJ2-3	NA
TGTGCCAGCAGCCAGCTTCAAGATTTCTATGGCTACACCTTC	CASSQLQDFYGYTF	few	TRBV14	TRBJ1-2	NA
TGTGCCAGCAGCTTATTGGACAGCTCCTACGAGCAGTACTTC	CASSLLDSSYEQYF	few	TRBV7-8	TRBJ2-7	NA
TGCGCCAGCAGCCTGGGCCGGGGACACTATCAGTACCAAGAGACCCAGTACTTC	CASSLGRGHYQYQETQYF	many	TRBV5-1	TRBJ2-5	NA
TGTGCCAGCAGTTACTCTGGGAGAGGTTGGGACACTGAAGCTTTCTTT	CASSYSGRGWDTEAFF	NA	TRBV6-6	TRBJ1-1	NA
TGTGCCAGCAGCTTAACTCCTCGGACAGGGTCGACAGATACGCAGTATTTT	CASSLTPRTGSTDTQYF	NA	TRBV7-6	TRBJ2-3	TRBD1
TGTGCCAGCAGCTTGTTGCCGGGACAGACGCGTTACAATGAGCAGTTCTTC	CASSLLPGQTRYNEQFF	NA	TRBV5-5	TRBJ2-1	TRBD1
TGTGCCAGCAGCTTACTAGAGGCGGAGACCCAGTACTTC	CASSLLEAETQYF	NA	TRBV11-1	TRBJ2-5	NA
TGTGCCACCAGTGACGTAGCGGGAGAACCCAATGAGCAGTTCTTC	CATSDVAGEPNEQFF	NA	TRBV24-1	TRBJ2-1	TRBD2
TGCGCCAGCAGCTTCGGACAGGGTGAACAGCCCCAGCATTTT	CASSFGQGEQPQHF	NA	TRBV5-1	TRBJ1-5	TRBD1
TGTGCCAGCAGCTTGGTAGGGAAGGCTACTGAAGCTTTCTTT	CASSLVGKATEAFF	few	TRBV5-6	TRBJ1-1	NA
TGTGCCAGCATGACGGGACAGGGGACCTACGAGCAGTACTTC	CASMTGQGTYEQYF	few	TRBV2	TRBJ2-7	TRBD1
TGTGCCAGTAGTATATTAGGAATTAGCACAGATACGCAGTATTTT	CASSILGISTDTQYF	NA	TRBV19	TRBJ2-3	NA
TGCAGCGTTTACCCCCTCGGGGCTGATGGCTACACCTTC	CSVYPLGADGYTF	NA	TRBV29-1	TRBJ1-2	NA